This T cell receptor beta chain comes out of a study of PD-1 blockade in classical Hodgkin lymphoma. A remark on this clone: The antigen remains undetermined.

Generated by immunoSEQ multiplex PCR, the TCRdb table keeps only in-frame clones and is missing some. The table has about 47,000 clones, approximately 80% seen once. General study results and limits: Compared with baseline, CD4+ but not CD8+ TCR diversity had risen significantly by C4D1. Some patients began nivolumab under 1 year after ASCT. These patients were excluded from later analyses. It was reported that newly diagnosed patients had less baseline TCR diversity than healthy donors.

The CDR3 loop spans 13 amino acids. CDR1 is MNHEY, CDR2 SMNVEV, per germline (reference sequence). V was shortened by 3 bases and J by 0 bases, with 5 bases between the two germline ends. Time point in this sample: cycle 4 day 1 (C4D1), after more than 5 weeks of nivolumab. Exposure to brentuximab vedotin varied, and each patient had relapsed following autologous stem cell transplantation. This specimen consisted of peripheral blood mononuclear cells (PBMCs), obtained before the fourth cycle of nivolumab. The gene calls are TRBV27 and TRBJ2-5; D is unresolved. The TCR originated in a human donor with classical Hodgkin lymphoma. CDR3 protein: CASSFKYQETQYF. The DNA of the CDR3 is TGTGCCAGCAGTTTCAAGTACCAAGAGACCCAGTACTTC.